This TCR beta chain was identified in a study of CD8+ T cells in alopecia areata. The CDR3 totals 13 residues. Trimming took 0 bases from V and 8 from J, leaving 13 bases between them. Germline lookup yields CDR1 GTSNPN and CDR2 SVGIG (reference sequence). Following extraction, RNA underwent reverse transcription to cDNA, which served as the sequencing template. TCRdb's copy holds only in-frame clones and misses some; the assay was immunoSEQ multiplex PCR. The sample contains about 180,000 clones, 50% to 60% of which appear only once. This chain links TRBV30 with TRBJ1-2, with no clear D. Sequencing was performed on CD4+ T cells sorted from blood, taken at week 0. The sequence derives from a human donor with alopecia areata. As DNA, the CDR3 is TGTGCCTGGAGTGTACGCCCACCACTAGGCTACACCTTC. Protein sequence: CAWSVRPPLGYTF.